These 28 T cell receptor beta chains were sequenced from one sample in a study of brain T cells in children with intractable seizures. Produced via immunoSEQ multiplex PCR; TCRdb's table is partial and in-frame only. The sample shows 7,500 to 8,000 clones, less than 75% of them seen only once. The sequenced cases were selected for having the highest brain T cell transcript signatures. Sequenced here: resected brain tissue, sampled at surgery. Every receptor here comes from a boy under two years old with tuberous sclerosis and intractable seizures.

The table lists this clone with a few counts. The gene calls are TRBV6-6 and TRBJ2-5; D is unclear. V lost 7 bases and J lost 4, with 10 bases in between. The CDR3 length is 12 residues. Germline values: CDR1 MNHNY, CDR2 SVGAGI (reference sequence). The CDR3 coding sequence is TGTGCCAGCACCCACCGAGGAGAGACCCAGTACTTC. This sequence encodes CASTHRGETQYF.

This clone has a single count. The chain links TRBV19 to TRBJ2-1; D perhaps matches TRBD1 (6 bases). The CDR3 runs to 18 residues. Trimming cost V 3 bases and J 4 bases, with 22 bases left between them. Germline V lookup: CDR1 LNHDA, CDR2 SQIVND (reference sequence). CDR3 amino acids: CASSILIYLGGRYNEQFF. In DNA form, the CDR3 reads TGTGCCAGTAGTATCTTAATTTATTTAGGGGGTCGATACAATGAGCAGTTCTTC. Full variable domain (remainder filled in from reference TRBV19 and TRBJ2-1): DGGITQSPKYLFRKEGQNVTLSCEQNLNHDAMYWYRQDPGQGLRLIYYSQIVNDFQKGDIAEGYSVSREKKESFPLTVTSAQKNPTAFYLCASSILIYLGGRYNEQFFGPGTRLTVL.

The chain joins TRBV24-1 to TRBJ1-2; D gene unclear. The CDR3 extends over 19 amino acids. Deletions cut 0 bases from V and 7 bases from J, with 26 bases between. CDR1 and CDR2 from the germline V gene are KGHDR and SFDVKD. The CDR3 loop reads CATSDLNRCRVRRVCGYTF. In DNA, the CDR3 is TGTGCCACCAGTGATTTGAATAGGTGTAGGGTCAGGCGGGTGTGTGGCTACACCTTC.

The chain joins TRBV6-5 to TRBJ2-1; tentative D call: TRBD1 (6 bases). The CDR3 has 15 amino acids. The V gene lost 2 bases and the J gene lost 2 bases, with 10 bases spanning the gap. Looked up from germline, CDR1 is MNHEY and CDR2 is SVGAGI. The CDR3 region is CASSYMGATYNEQFF. DNA for the CDR3: TGTGCCAGCAGTTACATGGGGGCAACCTACAATGAGCAGTTCTTC.

The gene calls are TRBV6-6 and TRBJ2-1, with D unclear. With 10 bases removed from V and 9 bases from J, the gap between germline ends came to 10 bases. CDR1 is MNHNY and CDR2 is SVGAGI in the germline V gene (reference sequence). The CDR3 spans 10 residues. The CDR3 DNA is TGTGCCATCGGGCCCGGTGAGCAGTTCTTC. This translates into CAIGPGEQFF.

This chain links TRBV2 with TRBJ1-2; TRBD1 aligns across 7 bases. The V gene's germline CDR1 is SNHLY and CDR2 FYNNEI. The length of the CDR3 is 13 residues. V was pared by 6 bases and J by 4 bases, with 5 bases of the junction left unmatched. The CDR3 coding sequence is TGTGCCAGCAGCAGGGGGAACGGCTATGGCTACACCTTC. The encoded protein is CASSRGNGYGYTF.

CDR3 sequence reads: CASSLVSRSAGELFF. Written as DNA, the CDR3 is TGTGCCAGCAGCTTGGTTAGTCGCAGTGCCGGGGAGCTGTTTTTT. This sequence joins TRBV5-4 and TRBJ2-2; D not resolved. V lost 0 bases and J lost 6, with 12 bases in between. CDR3 size: 15 residues. The germline V gene encodes CDR1 SGHNT and CDR2 YYREEE (reference sequence).

The CDR3 region has the DNA TGTGCCAGCAGCGTAGAAGGGAATGAAAAACTGTTTTTT. This translates into CASSVEGNEKLFF. The chain employs TRBV9 and TRBJ1-4; D is unresolved. Germline V gene sequence: CDR1 SGDLS, CDR2 YYNGEE. Trimming shortened V by 0 bases and J by 5 bases, and 5 bases separated the two germline ends. This CDR3 is 13 amino acids long. Full variable domain (outside the CDR3, taken from reference TRBV9 and TRBJ1-4): DSGVTQTPKHLITATGQRVTLRCSPRSGDLSVYWYQQSLDQGLQFLIQYYNGEERAKGNILERFSAQQFPDLHSELNLSSLELGDSALYFCASSVEGNEKLFFGSGTQLSVL.

This clone ranks as medium-sized. The V call is TRBV6-6, the J call TRBJ2-6; D gene uncertain. The CDR3 contains 12 residues. The V gene lost 7 bases and the J gene lost 2 bases, with 3 bases spanning the gap. Germline V gene sequence: CDR1 MNHNY, CDR2 SVGAGI (reference sequence). CDR3 amino acids: CASITGANVLTF. Written as DNA, the CDR3 is TGTGCCAGCATCACTGGGGCCAACGTCCTGACTTTC.

This clone was seen only a few times. CDR3 sequence reads: CASSLGTNTEAFF. The CDR3 region has the DNA TGTGCCAGCAGCCTAGGAACTAACACTGAAGCTTTCTTT. The chain carries TRBV5-6 and TRBJ1-1, with D hard to call. Per the germline V gene, CDR1 is SGHDT and CDR2 is YYEEEE. The CDR3 is 13 residues long. Trimming stripped 4 bases from V and 2 bases from J, with 9 bases between. The full variable domain, with the rest looked up from reference TRBV5-6 and TRBJ1-1, is DAGVTQSPTHLIKTRGQQVTLRCSPKSGHDTVSWYQQALGQGPQFIFQYYEEEERQRGNFPDRFSGHQFPNYSSELNVNALLLGDSALYLCASSLGTNTEAFFGQGTRLTVV.

This clone is large within its sample. This chain joins TRBV7-3 and TRBJ1-5, with D possibly being TRBD1 (6 bases). The CDR3 length is 14 residues. Germline V gene lookup returns CDR1 SGHTA and CDR2 FQGTGA. The V end was cut by 3 bases, the J end by 6 bases, with 12 bases between. CDR3 in DNA: TGTGCCAGCAGCTTTTTACAGGGCTTTCAGCCCCAGCATTTT. It translates to CASSFLQGFQPQHF.

The V and J genes are TRBV6-5 and TRBJ2-7; TRBD1 agrees at 11 bases. Germline-derived CDR1 and CDR2 are MNHEY and SVGAGI. V was clipped by 2 bases and J by 3 bases; unmatched bases: 0. The CDR3 has 14 amino acids. CDR3 region: CASSYGTGGYEQYF. The DNA for the CDR3 is TGTGCCAGCAGTTACGGGACAGGGGGCTACGAGCAGTACTTC.

The V gene is TRBV30, the J gene TRBJ2-7; 8 bases are a match to TRBD2. CDR3 length: 15 residues. V was pared by 0 bases and J by 4 bases, with 8 bases of the junction left unmatched. The germline V gene has CDR1 GTSNPN and CDR2 SVGIG (reference sequence). CDR3: CAWSVREGRSYEQYF. The CDR3 DNA reads as TGTGCCTGGAGTGTCCGGGAGGGGAGGTCATACGAGCAGTACTTC.

Only one count was recorded for this clone. The chain uses TRBV20-1 and TRBJ1-2, with no clear D. This CDR3 comprises 11 residues. Germline V gene lookup returns CDR1 DFQATT and CDR2 SNEGSKA (reference sequence). V lost 7 bases and J 0 bases, leaving 6 bases between the germline ends. The CDR3 coding sequence is TGCAGTGGACCACCTAACTATGGCTACACCTTC. Amino acids: CSGPPNYGYTF.

A remark on this clone: Distinct nucleotide sequences in the sample also encode this CDR3. The chain recombines TRBV7-9 with TRBJ1-2; TRBD1 is a possible D gene (5 bases). Looked up from germline, CDR1 is SEHNR and CDR2 is FQNEAQ (reference sequence). V gave up 5 bases and J gave up 2 bases, with 12 bases separating them. The CDR3 loop spans 14 amino acids. CDR3 in amino acids: CASSPGRGNYGYTF. CDR3 nucleotide sequence: TGTGCCAGCAGCCCCGGACGGGGCAACTATGGCTACACCTTC.

The gene calls are TRBV6-5 and TRBJ1-1, with D perhaps matching TRBD1 (5 bases). Germline V gene data show CDR1 as MNHEY and CDR2 as SVGAGI. V lost 2 bases to trimming and J lost 3 bases, with 13 bases between them. The CDR3 spans 15 residues. The CDR3 bases are TGTGCCAGCAGTTACGAGCAGGGAGGGTACACTGAAGCTTTCTTT. Translated, it gives CASSYEQGGYTEAFF.

This chain links TRBV11-2 with TRBJ2-3; TRBD2 agrees at 8 bases. Germline V lookup: CDR1 SGHAT, CDR2 FQNNGV. The CDR3 is 18 residues long. Trimming took 1 base from V and 2 from J; bases not matched to a gene: 11. The CDR3 loop is CASSLGPWERGPTDTQYF. CDR3 nucleotides: TGTGCCAGCAGCTTAGGCCCCTGGGAGCGGGGGCCCACAGATACGCAGTATTTT.

The chain carries TRBV7-2 and TRBJ2-7; TRBD2 agrees at 9 bases. Germline CDR1 SGHTA, CDR2 FQGNSA. V lost 3 bases to trimming and J lost 2 bases; unmatched junction nucleotides: 5. This CDR3 has 15 amino acids. The CDR3 DNA reads TGTGCCAGCAGCTTTGTAGCGGGGGAAACCTACGAGCAGTACTTC. Encoded protein: CASSFVAGETYEQYF.

This chain links TRBV3-1 (or the pseudogene TRBV3-2) with TRBJ2-1, with 9 bases aligning to TRBD1. Germline values: CDR1 LGHDT, CDR2 YNNKEL (reference sequence). V dropped 0 bases and J dropped 4; count of bases not matched to a gene: 10. The CDR3 contains 18 residues. DNA for the CDR3: TGTGCCAGCAGCCAAGATGCGAGAGTGACAGGGGGGTACAATGAGCAGTTCTTC. As protein: CASSQDARVTGGYNEQFF.

V and J are TRBV11-3 and TRBJ2-7; TRBD2 matches at 10 bases. Germline values: CDR1 SGHNT, CDR2 YENEEA. Trimming cost V 3 bases and J 7 bases; bases outside gene matches: 9. The CDR3 loop spans 15 amino acids. The chain's CDR3 is CASSLRLAGAEEQYF. The CDR3 DNA follows: TGTGCCAGCAGCTTGCGTCTAGCGGGAGCGGAGGAGCAGTACTTC.

This clone was observed once. As DNA, the CDR3 is TGTGCCAGCAGCTCTAGCGGGATAGGCACAGATACGCAGTATTTT. This translates into CASSSSGIGTDTQYF. This chain connects TRBV7-2 to TRBJ2-3, with TRBD2 matching over 9 bases. This CDR3 is 15 amino acids long. V was pared by 4 bases and J by 1 base, with 3 bases of the junction left unmatched. The germline CDR1 and CDR2 sequences are SGHTA and FQGNSA.

The V call is TRBV5-4, the J call TRBJ1-2, with D hard to call. The CDR3 loop spans 15 amino acids. Trimming took off 0 bases at V and 4 bases at J, with 13 bases between the two ends. From germline, CDR1 is SGHNT and CDR2 YYREEE (reference sequence). For the CDR3, the DNA is TGTGCCAGCAGCTTGGGTTCGGGAGCGAGCTATGGCTACACCTTC. Translating gives CASSLGSGASYGYTF. Filled out from reference TRBV5-4 and TRBJ1-2, the complete variable domain reads ETGVTQSPTHLIKTRGQQVTLRCSSQSGHNTVSWYQQALGQGPQFIFQYYREEENGRGNFPPRFSGLQFPNYSSELNVNALELDDSALYLCASSLGSGASYGYTFGSGTRLTVV.

The rearrangement uses TRBV7-2 and TRBJ2-3; 9 bases are a match to TRBD1. This CDR3 contains 16 residues. The trim removed 5 bases at V and 1 base at J, leaving 7 bases unmatched. From germline, CDR1 is SGHTA and CDR2 FQGNSA. CDR3 protein: CASSLGQGPGTDTQYF. The CDR3 nucleotides read TGTGCCAGCAGCCTCGGACAGGGGCCGGGCACAGATACGCAGTATTTT.

This chain connects TRBV5-1 to TRBJ2-2, with 14 bases fitting TRBD2. Per the germline V gene, CDR1 is SGHRS and CDR2 is YFSETQ. After removal of 4 bases from V and 7 bases from J, the junction contained 9 bases not matched to a gene. The CDR3 has 17 amino acids. In DNA, the CDR3 is TGCGCCAGCAGCGGAGGACTAGCGGGAGGAGGTAGCGGGGAGCTGTTTTTT. Its protein product is CASSGGLAGGGSGELFF. The full variable domain, completed using reference TRBV5-1 and TRBJ2-2, is KAGVTQTPRYLIKTRGQQVTLSCSPISGHRSVSWYQQTPGQGLQFLFEYFSETQRNKGNFPGRFSGRQFSNSRSEMNVSTLELGDSALYLCASSGGLAGGGSGELFFGEGSRLTVL.

This clone was observed a handful of times. The chain carries TRBV4-1 and TRBJ2-3; D uncertain. The germline CDR1 and CDR2 sequences are MGHRA and YSYEKL. Trimming removed 1 base from V and 6 bases from J, with 14 bases in between. The CDR3 has 15 amino acids. This chain's CDR3 is CASSQAGPGKDTQYF. CDR3 in DNA: TGCGCCAGCAGCCAAGCGGGCCCGGGCAAGGATACGCAGTATTTT.

The chain employs TRBV25-1 and TRBJ2-7; 10 nucleotides line up with TRBD1. After removal of 5 bases from V and 0 bases from J, the junction contained 4 bases not matched to a gene. CDR3 length: 15 amino acids. Germline lookup yields CDR1 MGHDK and CDR2 SYGVNS. The CDR3 sequence: CASSRRTGGSYEQYF. The CDR3 DNA is TGTGCCAGCAGTCGTCGGACAGGGGGCTCCTACGAGCAGTACTTC.

The genes are TRBV6-4 and TRBJ2-7; D remains ambiguous. The CDR3 covers 9 residues. With 7 bases removed from V and 6 bases from J, the gap between germline ends came to 4 bases. Germline CDR1 reads MRHNA; CDR2 reads SNTAGT. The CDR3 sequence: CASTREQYF. The DNA of the CDR3 is TGTGCCAGCACGCGCGAGCAGTACTTC.

This clone showed up just once. The V gene is TRBV7-9, the J gene TRBJ2-1; 10 bases match TRBD2. J gave up 4 bases and V 8 bases, and 8 bases lay outside the gene matches. The CDR3 contains 15 residues. CDR1 and CDR2 from the germline V gene are SEHNR and FQNEAQ (reference sequence). CDR3 loop: CASRSLAGDYNEQFF. The CDR3 DNA follows: TGTGCCAGCCGTTCTCTAGCGGGGGATTACAATGAGCAGTTCTTC.